This TCR beta chain was observed in a study of T cells in localized non-small cell lung cancer. Overall study findings and caveats: Greater blood T cell density accompanied longer overall survival. Clonality peaked in uninvolved adjacent lung rather than tumor. Among the top 100 tumor clones, a median about 58 appeared in adjacent lung.

The data were produced by immunoSEQ multiplex PCR, yet TCRdb's version contains in-frame clones alone and is incomplete. There are tens of thousands of clones in the sample; 70% to 90% occur only once, and roughly 14% lies in the top ten. Turning to this clone: What it binds is not known.

V lost 5 bases and J lost 7; bases outside the gene matches: 5. From germline, CDR1 is SGHAT and CDR2 FQNNGV. The CDR3 covers 14 residues. This chain joins TRBV11-2 and TRBJ1-2; 12 bases line up with TRBD1. The receptor was isolated from a female donor aged 60 or older with stage I lung adenocarcinoma. The specimen was peripheral blood, collected before any cancer treatment. The CDR3 region has the DNA TGTGCCAGCAGCCCTGGGACAGGGGGCTTTGGCTACACCTTC. Its translation: CASSPGTGGFGYTF.